A single sample gave rise to the 3 T cell receptor beta chains below, sequenced in a study of breast tumors, draining lymph nodes, adjacent tissues. TCRdb independently ran MiXCR on the multiplex PCR reads; one entry per CDR3 protein. This repertoire shows some 250,000 distinct CDR3 sequences, less than 40% found once; its top ten account for roughly 3.5%. Axillary draining lymph nodes of breast cancer patients supplied the node samples. The sequenced sample was axillary lymph node tissue. These receptors all come from a female donor with breast cancer. Some clones in this sample may be carry-over from other donors' samples.

This clonotype was detected many times. The chain carries TRBV5-5 and TRBJ1-5, with D unresolved. CDR3 length equals 16 residues. V dropped 2 bases and J dropped 6 bases, with 18 bases sitting between them. CDR1 and CDR2 (germline): SGHKS, YYEKEE (reference sequence). CDR3 DNA: TGTGCCAGCAGCTTTTATGAGGGAGGAATAGGTCAGCCCCAGCATTTT. Translating gives CASSFYEGGIGQPQHF.

This chain joins TRBV20-1 and TRBJ1-2; D uncertain. Germline CDR1 DFQATT, CDR2 SNEGSKA (reference sequence). CDR3 length: 11 residues. The ends were cut back, 0 bases at V and 5 bases at J, with 4 bases in the middle. Here the CDR3 reads CSARDRYGYTF. DNA for the CDR3: TGCAGTGCTAGAGACAGGTATGGCTACACCTTC.

A word on this clonotype: The CDR3 does not end in the conserved phenylalanine or tryptophan, so this is likely a read error. No DNA is shown, since the ends of the CDR3 on it are uncertain; the CDR3 is the one TCRdb lists. The rearrangement joins TRBV5-1 to TRBJ2-2; TRBD2 is the table's D call and was not checked against the DNA. From its first to its last residue, the CDR3 has 10 amino acids. Germline CDR1 and CDR2: SGHRS and YFSETQ. CDR3 loop: CASSPNAGSA.